This is a list of T cell receptor beta chains from one sample in a study of a mutant IDH1 vaccine in newly diagnosed glioma. Produced via immunoSEQ multiplex PCR; TCRdb's table is partial and in-frame only. The profile shows roughly 51,000 clones, approximately 88% of them singletons. No antigens are known for them. Material: PBMCs, obtained from a glioma patient whose treatment included an IDH1 peptide vaccine. The receptors stem from a young woman with glioma. Some clones in this sample may be carry-over from other donors' samples. Both conserved end residues are part of each CDR3. A D gene is named only where the DNA matches it firmly. Expanded clones are given a class, and other clones once, few, many or no size at all.

V gene: TRBV19; D gene: TRBD1; J gene: TRBJ1-2; clone size: -; CDR3 DNA: TGTGCCAGTAGTACCTATACCGGGACAGGGAATGGCTACACCTTC; CDR3 protein: CASSTYTGTGNGYTF
V gene: TRBV7-8; D gene: TRBD2; J gene: TRBJ2-3; clone size: once; CDR3 DNA: TGTGCCAGCAGGTTGGTAGCGGGAGAAGATACGCAGTATTTT; CDR3 protein: CASRLVAGEDTQYF
V gene: TRBV12-5; D gene: -; J gene: TRBJ2-4; clone size: -; CDR3 DNA: TGTGCTAGTGGTTTGAGGGACATTCAGTACTTC; CDR3 protein: CASGLRDIQYF
V gene: TRBV27; D gene: -; J gene: TRBJ2-7; clone size: once; CDR3 DNA: TGTGCCAGCAGTTTAGGCAGACTACGAGAGCAGTACTTC; CDR3 protein: CASSLGRLREQYF
V gene: TRBV7-2; D gene: TRBD1; J gene: TRBJ1-2; clone size: -; CDR3 DNA: TGTGCCAGCAGCTTAGTTGGCAGGGGGCGCGTCTATGGCTACACCTTC; CDR3 protein: CASSLVGRGRVYGYTF
V gene: TRBV2; D gene: -; J gene: TRBJ2-7; clone size: -; CDR3 DNA: TGTGCCAGCAGTGAAGGGGGGCAGTACTTC; CDR3 protein: CASSEGGQYF
V gene: TRBV6-1; D gene: TRBD1; J gene: TRBJ2-5; clone size: -; CDR3 DNA: TGTGCCAGCAAGGCAGGGGGAGAGACCCAGTACTTC; CDR3 protein: CASKAGGETQYF
V gene: TRBV27; D gene: -; J gene: TRBJ1-1; clone size: -; CDR3 DNA: TGTGCCAGCTCCCGAGCGCAGACAAGTCGGGACACTGAAGCTTTCTTT; CDR3 protein: CASSRAQTSRDTEAFF
V gene: TRBV30; D gene: -; J gene: TRBJ1-2; clone size: -; CDR3 DNA: TGTGCCTGGAGTGTTCCAGGCGTTGGCTACACCTTC; CDR3 protein: CAWSVPGVGYTF
V gene: TRBV6-5; D gene: -; J gene: TRBJ1-1; clone size: -; CDR3 DNA: TGTGCCAGCAGTTGGGCTGAAGATAACACTGAAGCTTTCTTT; CDR3 protein: CASSWAEDNTEAFF
V gene: TRBV6-1; D gene: TRBD2; J gene: TRBJ2-7; clone size: -; CDR3 DNA: TGTGCCAGCAGACCCACTAGCGGGCGGCTCTACGAGCAGTACTTC; CDR3 protein: CASRPTSGRLYEQYF
V gene: TRBV14; D gene: -; J gene: TRBJ1-4; clone size: -; CDR3 DNA: TGTGCCAGCAGCCAAGCCCTGGCAGTGAATGAAAAACTGTTTTTT; CDR3 protein: CASSQALAVNEKLFF
V gene: TRBV5-4; D gene: -; J gene: TRBJ1-1; clone size: few; CDR3 DNA: TGTGCCAGCAGCTTGGTAGGACAGAGTGAAGCTTTCTTT; CDR3 protein: CASSLVGQSEAFF
V gene: TRBV6-5; D gene: -; J gene: TRBJ1-5; clone size: once; CDR3 DNA: TGTGCCAGCAGTGTCCGGCAGTCTAGCAATCAGCCCCAGCATTTT; CDR3 protein: CASSVRQSSNQPQHF
V gene: TRBV9; D gene: -; J gene: TRBJ1-4; clone size: -; CDR3 DNA: TGTGCCAGCAGCGCAAGAACCAATGAAAAACTGTTTTTT; CDR3 protein: CASSARTNEKLFF